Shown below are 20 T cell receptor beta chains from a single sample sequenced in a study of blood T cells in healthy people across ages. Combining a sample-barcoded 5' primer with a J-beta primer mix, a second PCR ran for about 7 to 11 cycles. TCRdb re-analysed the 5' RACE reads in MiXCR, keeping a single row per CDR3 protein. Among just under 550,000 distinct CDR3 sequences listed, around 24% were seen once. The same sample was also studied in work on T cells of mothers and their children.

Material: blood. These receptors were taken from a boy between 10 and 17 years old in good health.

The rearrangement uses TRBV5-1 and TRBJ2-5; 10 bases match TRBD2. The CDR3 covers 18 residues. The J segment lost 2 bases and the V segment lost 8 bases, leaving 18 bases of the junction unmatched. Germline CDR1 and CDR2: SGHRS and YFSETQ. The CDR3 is CASSLAGGRGGAQETQYF. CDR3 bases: TGCGCCAGTTCCTTAGCGGGAGGCCGCGGAGGGGCACAAGAGACCCAGTACTTC.

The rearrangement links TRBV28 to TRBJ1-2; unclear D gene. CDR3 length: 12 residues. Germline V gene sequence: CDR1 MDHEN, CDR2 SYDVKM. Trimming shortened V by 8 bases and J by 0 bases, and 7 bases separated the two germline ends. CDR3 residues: CASPPANYGYTF. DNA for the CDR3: TGTGCCAGCCCCCCCGCTAACTATGGCTACACCTTC.

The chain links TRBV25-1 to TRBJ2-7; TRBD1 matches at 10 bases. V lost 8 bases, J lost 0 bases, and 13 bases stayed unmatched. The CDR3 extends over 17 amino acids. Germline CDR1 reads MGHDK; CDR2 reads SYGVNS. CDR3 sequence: CASQHSGTGDYSYEQYF. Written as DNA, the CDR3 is TGTGCCAGCCAGCACTCCGGGACAGGGGATTACTCCTACGAGCAGTACTTC.

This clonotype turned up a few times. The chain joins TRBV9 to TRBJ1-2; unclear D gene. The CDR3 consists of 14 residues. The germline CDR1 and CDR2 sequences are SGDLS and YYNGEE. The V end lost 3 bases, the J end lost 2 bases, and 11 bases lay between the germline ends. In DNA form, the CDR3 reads TGTGCCAGCAGCGCCTATCGGGCCAACTATGGCTACACCTTC. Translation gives CASSAYRANYGYTF.

The CDR3 DNA is TGTGCCACCAGTGATCCCCGGGACGGAGATCAGCCCCAGCATTTT. The encoded protein is CATSDPRDGDQPQHF. This chain joins TRBV24-1 and TRBJ1-5; D might be TRBD1 (5 bases). The germline CDR1 and CDR2 sequences are KGHDR and SFDVKD. The CDR3 extends over 15 amino acids. V gave up 3 bases and J gave up 5 bases, with 13 bases separating them.

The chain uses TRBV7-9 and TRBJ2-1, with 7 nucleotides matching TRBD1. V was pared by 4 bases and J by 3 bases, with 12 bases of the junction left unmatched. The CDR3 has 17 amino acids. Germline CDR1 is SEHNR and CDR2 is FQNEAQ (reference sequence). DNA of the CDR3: TGTGCCAGCAGCTCAGGGGACAGCACAATCTTCTACAATGAGCAGTTCTTC. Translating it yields CASSSGDSTIFYNEQFF.

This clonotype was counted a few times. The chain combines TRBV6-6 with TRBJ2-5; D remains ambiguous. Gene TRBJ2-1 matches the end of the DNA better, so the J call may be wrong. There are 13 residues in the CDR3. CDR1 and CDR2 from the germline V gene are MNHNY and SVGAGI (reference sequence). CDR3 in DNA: TGTGCCAGCACCAACCACCCCAGACATGAGCAGTTCTTC. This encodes CASTNHPRHEQFF.

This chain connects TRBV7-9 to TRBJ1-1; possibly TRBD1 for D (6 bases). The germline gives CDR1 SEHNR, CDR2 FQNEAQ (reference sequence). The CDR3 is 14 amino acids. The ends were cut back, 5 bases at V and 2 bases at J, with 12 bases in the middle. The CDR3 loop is CASSPGTINTEAFF. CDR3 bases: TGTGCCAGCAGCCCCGGGACAATTAACACTGAAGCTTTCTTT.

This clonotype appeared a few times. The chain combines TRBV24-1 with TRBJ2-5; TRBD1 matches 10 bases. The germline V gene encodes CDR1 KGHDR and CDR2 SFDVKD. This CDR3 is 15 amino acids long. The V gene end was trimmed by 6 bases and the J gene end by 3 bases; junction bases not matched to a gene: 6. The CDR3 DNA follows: TGTGCCACCAGTTTCGACAGGGGGCGGGAAGAGACCCAGTACTTC. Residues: CATSFDRGREETQYF.

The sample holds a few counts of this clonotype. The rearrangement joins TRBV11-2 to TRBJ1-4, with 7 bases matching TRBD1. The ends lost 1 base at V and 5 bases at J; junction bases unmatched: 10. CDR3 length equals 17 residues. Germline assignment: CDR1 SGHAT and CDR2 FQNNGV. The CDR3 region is CASSLGGRGQRNEKLFF. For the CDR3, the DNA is TGTGCCAGCAGCTTAGGGGGCCGGGGACAGAGGAATGAAAAACTGTTTTTT.

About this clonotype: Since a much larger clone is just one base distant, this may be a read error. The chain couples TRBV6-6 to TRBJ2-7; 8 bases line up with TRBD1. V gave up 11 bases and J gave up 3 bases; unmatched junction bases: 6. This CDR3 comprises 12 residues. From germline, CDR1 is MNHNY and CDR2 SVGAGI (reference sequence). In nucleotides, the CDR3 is TGTGCCGGCGCAGGACAGGGCTACGAGCAGTACTTC. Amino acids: CAGAGQGYEQYF.

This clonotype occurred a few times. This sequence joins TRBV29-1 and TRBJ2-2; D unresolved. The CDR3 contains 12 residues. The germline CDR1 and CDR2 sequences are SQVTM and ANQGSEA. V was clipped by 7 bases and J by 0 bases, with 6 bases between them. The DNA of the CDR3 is TGCAGCGCCCAAACGAACACCGGGGAGCTGTTTTTT. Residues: CSAQTNTGELFF.

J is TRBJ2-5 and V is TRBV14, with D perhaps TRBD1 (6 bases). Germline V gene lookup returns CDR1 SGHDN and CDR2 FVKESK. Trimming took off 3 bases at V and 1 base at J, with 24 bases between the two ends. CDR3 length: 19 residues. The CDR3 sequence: CASSHETGTAFFFQETQYF. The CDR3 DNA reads TGTGCCAGCAGCCATGAAACAGGGACCGCCTTTTTTTTCCAAGAGACCCAGTACTTC.

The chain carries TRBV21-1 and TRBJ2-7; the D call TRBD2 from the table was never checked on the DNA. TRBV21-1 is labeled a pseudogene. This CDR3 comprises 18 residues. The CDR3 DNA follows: TGTGCCAGCAGCAAGTCTCGCTCGGGGGGGGGAATCCCCTACGAGCAGTACTTC. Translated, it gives CASSKSRSGGGIPYEQYF.

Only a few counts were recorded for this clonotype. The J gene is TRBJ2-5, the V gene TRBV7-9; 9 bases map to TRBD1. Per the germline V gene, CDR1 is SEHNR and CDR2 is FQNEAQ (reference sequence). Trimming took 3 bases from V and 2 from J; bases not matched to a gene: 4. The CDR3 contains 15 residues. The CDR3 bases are TGTGCCAGCAGCTTCCTCGGGACAGGGCAAGAGACCCAGTACTTC. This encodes CASSFLGTGQETQYF. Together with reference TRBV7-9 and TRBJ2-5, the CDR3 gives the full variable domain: DTGVSQNPRHKITKRGQNVTFRCDPISEHNRLYWYRQTLGQGPEFLTYFQNEAQLEKSRLLSDRFSAERPKGSFSTLEIQRTEQGDSAMYLCASSFLGTGQETQYFGPGTRLLVL.

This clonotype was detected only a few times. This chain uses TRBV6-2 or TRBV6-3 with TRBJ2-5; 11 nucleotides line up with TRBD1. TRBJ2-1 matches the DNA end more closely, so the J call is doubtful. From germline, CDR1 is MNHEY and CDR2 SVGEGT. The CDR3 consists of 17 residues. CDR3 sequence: CASSYKAGTGGNDEQFF. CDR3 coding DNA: TGTGCCAGCAGTTACAAAGCCGGGACAGGGGGTAACGATGAGCAGTTCTTC.

This chain's CDR3 is CASSMGTTGSNEQFF. The DNA for the CDR3 is TGTGCCAGTAGTATGGGGACCACGGGATCGAATGAGCAGTTCTTC. This rearrangement joins TRBV19 to TRBJ2-1; D could derive from TRBD1 or TRBD2 (5 bases each). V was cut by 3 bases and J by 7 bases, with 16 bases left in between. Germline loops: CDR1 LNHDA, CDR2 SQIVND (reference sequence). CDR3 length equals 15 residues.

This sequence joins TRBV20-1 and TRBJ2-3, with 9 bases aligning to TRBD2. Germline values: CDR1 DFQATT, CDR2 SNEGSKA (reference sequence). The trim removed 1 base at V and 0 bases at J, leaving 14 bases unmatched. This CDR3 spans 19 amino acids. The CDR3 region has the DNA TGCAGTGCTAGAGGTTACCAAAAAGGGCTAGCGGGGAGCACAGATACGCAGTATTTT. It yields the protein CSARGYQKGLAGSTDTQYF.

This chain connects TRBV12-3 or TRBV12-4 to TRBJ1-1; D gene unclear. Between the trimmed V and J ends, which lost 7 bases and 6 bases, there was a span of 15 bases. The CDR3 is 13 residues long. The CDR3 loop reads CASTSRGWAEAFF. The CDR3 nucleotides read TGTGCCAGCACCTCGAGAGGGTGGGCTGAAGCTTTCTTT.

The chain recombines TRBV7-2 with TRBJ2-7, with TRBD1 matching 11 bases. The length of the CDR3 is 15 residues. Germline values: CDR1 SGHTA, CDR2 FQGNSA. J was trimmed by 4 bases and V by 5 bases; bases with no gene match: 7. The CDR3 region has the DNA TGTGCCAGCAGCCCAAGACGGGACAGGGGGTACGAGCAGTACTTC. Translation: CASSPRRDRGYEQYF. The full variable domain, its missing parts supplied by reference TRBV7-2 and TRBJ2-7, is GAGVSQSPSNKVTEKGKDVELRCDPISGHTALYWYRQSLGQGLEFLIYFQGNSAPDKSGLPSDRFSAERTGGSVSTLTIQRTQQEDSAVYLCASSPRRDRGYEQYFGPGTRLTVT.